Below, one TCR beta chain is given with its context. Sequencing was performed with immunoSEQ multiplex PCR; in TCRdb, only in-frame clones are kept and a portion is missing. The sample records 30,000 to 40,000 clones, roughly three quarters being singletons. The source of the sample is a study of T cells in localized non-small cell lung cancer. Per the germline V gene, CDR1 is MNHEY and CDR2 is SVGAGI. After removal of 6 bases from V and 4 bases from J, the junction contained 2 bases not matched to a gene. The CDR3 runs to 13 residues. V and J are TRBV6-5 and TRBJ1-3; 8 bases line up with TRBD1. The sequenced sample was peripheral blood, obtained before any cancer treatment. This TCR was recovered from an older male donor with stage II squamous cell lung carcinoma. CDR3 sequence: CASRRTGGNTIYF. The CDR3 coding sequence is TGTGCCAGCAGGAGGACAGGGGGAAACACCATATATTTT.